This entry describes one TCR beta chain. This sample was taken from a study of blood T cell repertoires in COVID-19. Study-level background: The United States, Italy and Spain supplied acute and convalescent COVID-19 samples. T cells, B-cell-depleted T cells, or PBMCs provided the cDNA or gDNA that served as material.

As originally analysed: Scientists estimated how many nucleated cells there were by amplifying reference gene primers. Here immunoSEQ multiplex PCR was the method, and the copy in TCRdb shows in-frame clones only, minus some. Clone size and the V and J calls come from that table; the DNA yielded D and trimming. The repertoire consists of roughly 67,000 clones, with 86% occurring once and the leading ten covering just under 4.5%. CDR1 and CDR2 (germline): MDHEN, SYDVKM. This CDR3 spans 12 amino acids. V was pared by 5 bases and J by 5 bases, with 9 bases between. This chain connects TRBV28 to TRBJ2-5, with no clear D. The sequence was obtained from a man aged 45-65 years with active COVID-19. The specimen sequenced was peripheral blood. CDR3 in DNA: TGTGCCAGCAGTCCCGTCGAGGAGACCCAGTACTTC. Translated, it gives CASSPVEETQYF.